This entry describes one T cell receptor (beta chain). The antigen it binds to is not known. Qualities for individual bases were not recorded, and no much larger clone is one base off. This sample stems from a study of beta chain features in type 1 diabetes (dated by TCRdb to 2017 to 2018). General notes on the study: Mean age, gender distribution, total cell number and subset yield did not differ between patients and healthy donors. A total of about 100,000,000 sorted cells were examined across all samples, and RNA yield correlated strongly with the number of cells per subset. Whereas all 30 or so donors provided naive and central memory subsets, regulatory and stem cell-like memory subsets were isolated from just 8 patients and roughly eight healthy donors. The study compared the TCRB repertoires of sorted circulating CD4+ T cell subsets in recently diagnosed type 1 diabetes patients with those in matched healthy donors. Study-wide findings and limitations: Shorter templates might have been favored by PCR, but patient and control samples were amplified and corrected together, so both groups would have been affected equally by any skew. Because cDNA was sequenced instead of genomic DNA, highly expressing activated cells could be over-represented, though the groups showed no difference in activation or CD3 levels. Fewer insertions and more nucleotide deletions at VDJ recombination sites were observed in patients with type 1 diabetes, implying thymic rearrangement abnormalities. Because the HLA sub-analyses included only small numbers of individuals, any influence of HLA type on TCRB rearrangement was left unresolved. Type 1 diabetes patients showed a moderate but significant shortening of TCRB CDR3 length in all four CD4+ subsets. Naive, central memory and regulatory TCRB repertoires appeared more similar among patients than among healthy donors.

CDR1 and CDR2, per the germline V gene (reference sequence), are SGHAT and FQDESV. The CDR3 has 14 amino acids, counting the end cysteine and phenylalanine. The read is trimmed to its CDR3 DNA, 42 bases read in frame from base 1. V lost 6 bases and J lost 0 bases, and the count of bases not matched to a germline gene is 4. All of the isolated RNA was reverse transcribed with the High Capacity cDNA Reverse Transcription Kit, so expressed TCRB transcripts were sequenced. Naive, central memory and regulatory T cell samples underwent deep immunoSEQ sequencing, averaging about 3.57 million total reads per sample. Sorted cells were lysed in RLT buffer and RNA was extracted with DNase-treated RNeasy Micro or Mini kits, depending on cell number. To prevent cross-contamination, every cell subset was processed on its own, while patient and healthy donor samples were processed together. The immunoSEQ multiplex PCR was used to amplify TCRB sequences from cDNA, generating 87-bp fragments that spanned the CDR3 region. The amplicons were sequenced using the Illumina HiSeq platform. On the study's bioinformatics: Synthetic template baselines were used to correct PCR bias computationally, reads within Hamming distance 2 were collapsed, and singletons that could not be merged were discarded. By aligning reads against IMGT, V, D and J genes, CDR3 length, and insertions or deletions at six rearrangement sites were assigned. Within each subset, clonotype counts were normalized to the number of sorted cells before true diversity and Gini coefficients were calculated with the tcR R package. The overlap coefficient, calculated on TCRB nucleotide sequences, was used to measure repertoire sharing. As stored in TCRdb, this immuneACCESS dataset retains in-frame rearrangements with V and J assigned. A fraction of the clones does not appear; measured against another copy, unresolved V genes explain less than half of the discrepancy, and the remainder lacks a known reason. The V and J calls and clone size come from that table; D and trimming were worked out from the DNA. The sample includes around 130,000 clones, with 9% observed a single time. The ten largest clones take up around 0.75% of the sample.

A single peripheral blood draw of around 120 mL on average was collected from each donor into heparinised tubes. Using a panel that included CD45RO, CCR7, CD25, CD127, CD95 and CD27, naive, central memory, regulatory and stem cell-like memory CD4+ T cells were sorted on a BD FACSAria II. Every sorted population had a purity above 95%. PBMCs were isolated immediately by Lymphoprep density gradient centrifugation and stained directly without culture. To minimize batch effects, samples were stained and sorted in pairs, one healthy donor with one patient per experiment. Sequencing input: central memory CD4+ T cells from blood. The rearrangement combines TRBV11-1 with TRBJ1-1, with 7 middle bases fitting TRBD1. The TCR originated in a young man with type 1 diabetes. CDR3 region: CASSQTGMNTEAFF. The base sequence is TGTGCCAGCAGTCAGACAGGGATGAACACTGAAGCTTTCTTT.